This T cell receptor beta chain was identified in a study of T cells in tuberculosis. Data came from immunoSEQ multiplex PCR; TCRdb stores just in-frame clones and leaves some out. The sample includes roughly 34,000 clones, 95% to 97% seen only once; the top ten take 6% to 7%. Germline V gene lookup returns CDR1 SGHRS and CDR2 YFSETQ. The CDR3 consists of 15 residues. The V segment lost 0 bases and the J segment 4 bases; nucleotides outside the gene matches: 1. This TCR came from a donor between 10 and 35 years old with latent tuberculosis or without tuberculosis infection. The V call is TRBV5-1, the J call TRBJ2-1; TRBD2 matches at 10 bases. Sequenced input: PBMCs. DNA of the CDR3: TGCGCCAGCAGCTTGGTACTAGCGGGATACAATGAGCAGTTCTTC. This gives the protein CASSLVLAGYNEQFF.